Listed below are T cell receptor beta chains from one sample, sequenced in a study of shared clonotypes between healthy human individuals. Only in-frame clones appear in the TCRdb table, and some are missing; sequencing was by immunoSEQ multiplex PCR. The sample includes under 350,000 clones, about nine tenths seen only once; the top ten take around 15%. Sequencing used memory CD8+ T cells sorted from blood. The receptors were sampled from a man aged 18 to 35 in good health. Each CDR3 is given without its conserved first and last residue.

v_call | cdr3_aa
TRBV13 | ASSLVGGAVDTQY
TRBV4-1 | ASSHKEFSYEQY
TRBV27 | ASSLVGFSGSYEQY
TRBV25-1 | ASSEWEGRSEAF
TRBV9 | ASSVGRTQREQY
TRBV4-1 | ASSLGGTLF
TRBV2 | ASSDGGAGNEQF
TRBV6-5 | ASSYGQGSTDTQY
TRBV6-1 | ASSEGGRDPIYEQY
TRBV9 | ASSVGGEETQY
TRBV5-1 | ASSSDGSTDTQY
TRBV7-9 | ASSLYRGPDTQY
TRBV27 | ASSPLGRMHNYGYT
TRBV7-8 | ASSSSLIEQY
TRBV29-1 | SASTGDNSPLH
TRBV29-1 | SVARASQETQY
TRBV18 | ASSDQKNTEAF
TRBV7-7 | ASSLHGGPDTQY
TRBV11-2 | ASSLVSGTPTYEQY
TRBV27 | ASSRTDSTFNYGYT
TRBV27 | ASTLGTDSYNEQF
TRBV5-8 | ASSFKAYEYEQY
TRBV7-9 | ASSLEGGRVPDEAF
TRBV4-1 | ASSQGHQASYEQY
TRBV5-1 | ASSYRSYNEQF
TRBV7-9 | ASSFGTNNNEQF
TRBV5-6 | ASSFRESLYQETQY
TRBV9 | ASSPSHWYEQY
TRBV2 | ASSEGRAANYGYT
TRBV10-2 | ASSWSGGQETQY
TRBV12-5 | ASGLSSPNLGTEAF
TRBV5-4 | ASSYGQGTYEQY
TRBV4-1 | ASSQGEDQPQH
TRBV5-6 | ASSLRTGENTEAF
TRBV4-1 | ASSPLRSAGGTYEQY
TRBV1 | TSSQDNQAGGETRTDTQY
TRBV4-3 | ASSQDTIPGGIYEQY
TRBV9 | ASRDDAETQY
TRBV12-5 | ASGLGTGITEAF
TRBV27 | ASSPVAGGPTDTQY
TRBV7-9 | ASRGQSNQETQY
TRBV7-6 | ASSSGQGWNEQF
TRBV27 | ASSFGLAGGNEQF
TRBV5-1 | ASSSTSGSFHEQY
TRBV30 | AWSGAGEVGYGYT
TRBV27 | ASSLTPAGANVLT
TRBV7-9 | ATRRENTEAF
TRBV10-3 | AIRLRDSSYEQY
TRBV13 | ASSRQNNEQF
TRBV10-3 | AISESRTGEYYGYT
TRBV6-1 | ASNLRDREPYEQY
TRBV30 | AWSVEGGQPQH